The 32 T cell receptor beta chains given below trace back to one sample, sequenced in a study of OX40 agonist ivuxolimab in advanced cancers. Measured with immunoSEQ multiplex PCR; TCRdb has only the in-frame clones, and not every one. The repertoire includes more than 60,000 clones, around nine tenths of them detected once, and around 0.26% sits in the top ten. The sequenced sample was CD4+ or CD8+ T cells sorted from blood, obtained in a trial of the OX40 agonist ivuxolimab. These receptor sequences come from an adult with an advanced solid tumor such as melanoma, head and neck, liver or kidney cancer.

This clone has a single count. This chain links TRBV28 with TRBJ2-2; TRBD2 matches at 7 bases. The trim removed 7 bases at V and 1 base at J, leaving 21 bases unmatched. Germline CDR1 is MDHEN and CDR2 is SYDVKM. CDR3 length: 20 amino acids. The CDR3 protein is CASTTGAGHIKRKNTGELFF. DNA for the CDR3: TGTGCCAGCACCACCGGAGCGGGGCACATCAAGCGAAAGAACACCGGGGAGCTGTTTTTT.

The chain uses TRBV5-1 and TRBJ1-2, with 7 nucleotides matching TRBD1. CDR1 is SGHRS and CDR2 is YFSETQ in the germline V gene. The J segment lost 6 bases and the V segment lost 7 bases, leaving 6 bases of the junction unmatched. The CDR3 totals 12 residues. CDR3 in amino acids: CASWEQGNGYTF. The CDR3 DNA follows: TGCGCCAGCTGGGAACAGGGGAATGGCTACACCTTC.

V usage is TRBV11-1 and J usage is TRBJ2-3, with D uncertain. V lost 0 bases and J 2 bases, leaving 9 bases between the germline ends. Per germline, CDR1 SGHAT and CDR2 FQDESV (reference sequence). The CDR3 has 15 amino acids. This CDR3 reads CASSLAGFDTDTQYF. CDR3 bases: TGTGCCAGCAGCTTAGCAGGTTTCGACACAGATACGCAGTATTTT.

This chain connects TRBV7-8 to TRBJ2-1; 8 bases fit TRBD2. The trim removed 10 bases at V and 2 bases at J, leaving 13 bases unmatched. The CDR3 contains 16 residues. Germline CDR1 is SGHVS and CDR2 is FQNEAQ. The DNA for the CDR3 is TGTGCCACCCGCCTCCGGCGGGAGGCTACCTACAATGAGCAGTTCTTC. It specifies CATRLRREATYNEQFF.

The chain uses TRBV6-5 and TRBJ2-7; D may be TRBD2 (7 bases). There are 13 residues in the CDR3. V lost 7 bases and J 2 bases, leaving 12 bases between the germline ends. Per germline, CDR1 MNHEY and CDR2 SVGAGI. The CDR3 DNA follows: TGTGCCAGCAAGGGGGGGGGTGCCTACGAGCAGTACTTC. It specifies CASKGGGAYEQYF.

This clone came up once. This chain uses TRBV4-1 with TRBJ2-3; possible D gene TRBD2, 7 bases. V dropped 5 bases and J dropped 5 bases, with 11 bases sitting between them. The CDR3 loop spans 13 amino acids. Germline-derived CDR1 and CDR2 are MGHRA and YSYEKL. As DNA, the CDR3 is TGCGCCAGCAGCGAAAGGGGGGGAGATACGCAGTATTTT. It specifies CASSERGGDTQYF.

This clone was counted only a few times. The CDR3 loop reads CATGPFPYGYTF. The DNA for the CDR3 is TGTGCCACCGGACCGTTCCCCTATGGCTACACCTTC. The J gene is TRBJ1-2, the V gene TRBV5-6; D uncertain. The germline gives CDR1 SGHDT, CDR2 YYEEEE. CDR3 length: 12 residues. Trimming shortened V by 9 bases and J by 4 bases, and 13 bases separated the two germline ends.

V usage is TRBV27 and J usage is TRBJ2-1, with D maybe TRBD2 (5 bases). The CDR3 extends over 13 amino acids. Per the germline V gene, CDR1 is MNHEY and CDR2 is SMNVEV (reference sequence). V dropped 6 bases and J dropped 4 bases, with 10 bases sitting between them. Here the CDR3 DNA reads TGTGCCAGCAGGACTATACGATACAATGAGCAGTTCTTC. It yields the protein CASRTIRYNEQFF.

This chain connects TRBV25-1 to TRBJ1-2; D is undetermined. V gave up 3 bases and J gave up 1 base, with 3 bases separating them. The germline V gene encodes CDR1 MGHDK and CDR2 SYGVNS. There are 12 residues in the CDR3. CDR3: CASSDYNYGYTF. Here the CDR3 DNA reads TGTGCCAGCAGTGATTATAACTATGGCTACACCTTC.

This clone was seen a few times. The chain couples TRBV5-4 to TRBJ2-4, with 9 positions matching TRBD1. CDR1 and CDR2 (germline): SGHNT, YYREEE (reference sequence). This CDR3 is built from 17 residues. Germline trimming cut 4 bases from V and 2 bases from J; bases unmatched to any gene: 10. Here the CDR3 reads CASSPTGGGMTKNIQYF. DNA for the CDR3: TGTGCCAGCAGCCCAACAGGGGGCGGCATGACCAAAAACATTCAGTACTTC.

The V call is TRBV2, the J call TRBJ1-1; 9 bases line up with TRBD1. J gave up 4 bases and V 0 bases, and 9 bases lay outside the gene matches. Germline CDR1 SNHLY, CDR2 FYNNEI. CDR3 length equals 17 residues. DNA of the CDR3: TGTGCCAGCAGTGAAGCCGGGAACAGGGGGCGGACCACTGAAGCTTTCTTT. This codes for CASSEAGNRGRTTEAFF.

This clone was counted a single time. The J gene is TRBJ2-2, the V gene TRBV28; 8 nucleotides agree with TRBD2. Per the germline V gene, CDR1 is MDHEN and CDR2 is SYDVKM. The junction had 7 bases not matched to a gene; V was cut back by 5 bases and J by 5 bases. The CDR3 runs 15 residues. CDR3 nucleotide sequence: TGTGCCAGCAGTCAAGGACTAGCCGCAACCGGGGAGCTGTTTTTT. Amino acid sequence: CASSQGLAATGELFF.

V usage is TRBV5-1 and J usage is TRBJ2-3, with 11 bases that match TRBD2. In germline, CDR1 is SGHRS, CDR2 YFSETQ. The length of the CDR3 is 14 residues. V gave up 8 bases and J gave up 0 bases; unmatched junction bases: 2. In nucleotides, the CDR3 is TGCGCCAGTCGGACTAGCGGGAGCACAGATACGCAGTATTTT. This codes for CASRTSGSTDTQYF.

CDR3 region: CASSEAFAGAAEETQYF. The CDR3 DNA follows: TGTGCCAGCAGTGAAGCCTTCGCGGGAGCCGCCGAAGAGACCCAGTACTTC. The chain uses TRBV6-1 and TRBJ2-5; the match to TRBD2 covers 7 bases. The CDR3 covers 17 residues. After removal of 0 bases from V and 3 bases from J, the junction contained 10 bases not matched to a gene. In germline, CDR1 is MNHNS, CDR2 SASEGT.

V usage is TRBV4-2 and J usage is TRBJ2-2; 14 nucleotides align to TRBD2. This CDR3 region has 16 residues. CDR1 is LGHNA, CDR2 YNFKEQ, per germline. V was pared by 3 bases and J by 6 bases, with 3 bases of the junction left unmatched. CDR3 sequence (DNA): TGTGCCAGCAGCCACGGACTAGCGGGAGGTTCCGGGGAGCTGTTTTTT. Translating it yields CASSHGLAGGSGELFF.

The genes are TRBV21-1 and TRBJ2-5; the DNA was not used to check the table's D call, TRBD1. The end of the DNA fits TRBJ2-7 better, so the J call may be wrong. TRBV21-1 is labeled a pseudogene. The CDR3 has 13 residues. In DNA, the CDR3 is TGTGCCAGCAGCTCCCGAGACACCTACGAGCAGTACTTC. This codes for CASSSRDTYEQYF.

The chain links TRBV5-1 to TRBJ2-5; maybe TRBD2 (5 bases). The CDR3 contains 14 residues. Germline CDR1 SGHRS, CDR2 YFSETQ. The ends were cut back, 3 bases at V and 5 bases at J, with 14 bases in the middle. In nucleotides, the CDR3 is TGCGCCAGCAGCTCTACAGAGACGGGGGAGACCCAGTACTTC. This encodes CASSSTETGETQYF.

The chain recombines TRBV5-5 with TRBJ2-5, with D possibly being TRBD2 (7 bases). Trimming took 2 bases from V and 5 from J, leaving 16 bases between them. This CDR3 spans 15 amino acids. CDR1 and CDR2 from the germline V gene are SGHKS and YYEKEE (reference sequence). The CDR3 DNA reads TGTGCCAGCAGCTTTCACCCTCGGGGGGCTGAGACCCAGTACTTC. Encoded protein: CASSFHPRGAETQYF.

The chain couples TRBV15 to TRBJ1-5; possible D gene TRBD1, 6 bases. The V end lost 0 bases, the J end lost 5 bases, and 11 bases lay between the germline ends. Germline values: CDR1 LNHNV, CDR2 YYDKDF (reference sequence). This CDR3 is 15 amino acids long. The CDR3 coding sequence is TGTGCCACCAGCAGAGATCTGGGGGCCCATCAGCCCCAGCATTTT. Protein: CATSRDLGAHQPQHF.

The gene calls are TRBV5-1 and TRBJ2-4, with 9 bases lining up with TRBD1. Germline V gene lookup returns CDR1 SGHRS and CDR2 YFSETQ. The V gene end was trimmed by 2 bases and the J gene end by 9 bases; junction bases not matched to a gene: 9. The CDR3 is 15 amino acids. DNA for the CDR3: TGCGCCAGCAGCTTAGGCCGGACAGGGGAGGGCATTCAGTACTTC. Its protein is CASSLGRTGEGIQYF.

The rearrangement joins TRBV28 to TRBJ1-3; TRBD1 might be the D (5 bases). The CDR3 has 16 amino acids. Trimming took 6 bases from V and 3 from J, leaving 18 bases between them. Germline CDR1 MDHEN, CDR2 SYDVKM. The CDR3 nucleotides are TGTGCCAGCAGCAGTCCCGGGGGAGGGGTTGGAAACACCATATATTTT. Translating it yields CASSSPGGGVGNTIYF.

The V call is TRBV7-9, the J call TRBJ2-3, with D tentatively TRBD1 (5 bases). The CDR3 has 14 amino acids. Germline assignment: CDR1 SEHNR and CDR2 FQNEAQ (reference sequence). Trimming took off 3 bases at V and 5 bases at J, with 12 bases between the two ends. The CDR3 DNA sequence: TGTGCCAGCAGCTTTACGGACACAGGAGATACGCAGTATTTT. The encoded protein is CASSFTDTGDTQYF.

The V call is TRBV6-5, the J call TRBJ1-1, with TRBD1 identical over 10 bases. CDR1 is MNHEY, CDR2 SVGAGI, per germline. V shed 6 bases and J 4 bases; nucleotides not matched to a gene: 2. CDR3 length equals 13 residues. For the CDR3, the DNA is TGTGCCAGCAGGGGACAGGGGCGCACTGAAGCTTTCTTT. Translation: CASRGQGRTEAFF.

The genes are TRBV5-8 and TRBJ1-1, with a possible D match to TRBD1 (5 bases). This CDR3 region has 13 residues. V was pared by 4 bases and J by 0 bases, with 7 bases between. Germline V lookup: CDR1 SGHTS, CDR2 YDEGEE. The CDR3 DNA follows: TGTGCCAGCAGCCGGGACCTGAACACTGAAGCTTTCTTT. It yields the protein CASSRDLNTEAFF.

The chain employs TRBV5-1 and TRBJ2-3; tentatively, D is TRBD1 (7 bases). The CDR3 consists of 15 residues. V dropped 4 bases and J dropped 5 bases, with 17 bases sitting between them. Germline V lookup: CDR1 SGHRS, CDR2 YFSETQ. CDR3 nucleotides: TGCGCCAGCAGCCCCCGCGGCAGGGGGGAAGATACGCAGTATTTT. It is translated as CASSPRGRGEDTQYF.

The chain joins TRBV15 to TRBJ1-2; 8 nucleotides line up with TRBD1. V shed 2 bases, J shed 5 bases, and the junction held 7 bases outside the gene matches. This CDR3 comprises 15 residues. Germline loops: CDR1 LNHNV, CDR2 YYDKDF (reference sequence). CDR3 DNA sequence: TGTGCCACCAGCAGACCGGACAGGGAAGGTTATGGCTACACCTTC. Translated, it gives CATSRPDREGYGYTF. The full variable domain, in which reference TRBV15 and TRBJ1-2 provide the parts outside the CDR3, is DAMVIQNPRYQVTQFGKPVTLSCSQTLNHNVMYWYQQKSSQAPKLLFHYYDKDFNNEADTPDNFQSRRPNTSFCFLDIRSPGLGDTAMYLCATSRPDREGYGYTFGSGTRLTVV.

The chain uses TRBV9 and TRBJ2-1, with a tentative D call TRBD1 (6 bases). The CDR3 covers 14 residues. Trimming took off 4 bases at V and 2 bases at J, with 10 bases between the two ends. The germline gives CDR1 SGDLS, CDR2 YYNGEE. This CDR3 is CASSTSGAYNEQFF. The CDR3 DNA reads TGTGCCAGCAGCACGTCAGGGGCCTACAATGAGCAGTTCTTC.

The rearrangement uses TRBV5-1 and TRBJ2-3, with 12 bases fitting TRBD2. V trimming: 4 bases; J trimming: 0 bases; junction bases outside the gene matches: 0. Germline CDR1 SGHRS, CDR2 YFSETQ. This CDR3 comprises 15 residues. CDR3 region: CASSGTSGSTDTQYF. CDR3 sequence (DNA): TGCGCCAGCAGCGGGACTAGCGGGAGCACAGATACGCAGTATTTT. Full variable domain (remainder filled in from reference TRBV5-1 and TRBJ2-3): KAGVTQTPRYLIKTRGQQVTLSCSPISGHRSVSWYQQTPGQGLQFLFEYFSETQRNKGNFPGRFSGRQFSNSRSEMNVSTLELGDSALYLCASSGTSGSTDTQYFGPGTRLTVL.

In its sample, this clone was seen once. The genes are TRBV2 and TRBJ1-5, with TRBD1 matching 8 bases. CDR3 size: 15 residues. CDR1 and CDR2 from the germline V gene are SNHLY and FYNNEI. V lost 1 base and J lost 3; bases outside the gene matches: 2. This CDR3 reads CASSEEGQANQPQHF. Written as DNA, the CDR3 is TGTGCCAGCAGTGAAGAGGGACAGGCCAATCAGCCCCAGCATTTT.

The chain has TRBV7-2 and TRBJ1-2; 8 bases map to TRBD1. CDR3 length: 14 amino acids. V lost 1 base to trimming and J lost 8 bases; unmatched junction nucleotides: 6. From germline, CDR1 is SGHTA and CDR2 FQGNSA. The CDR3 DNA reads TGTGCCAGCAGCTTAGTCATACAGGGGGAAGGCTACACCTTC. Its translation is CASSLVIQGEGYTF.

On this clone itself: An end of the junction differs from the germline gene, which may be a read error. The CDR3 bases are TGTGCCAGCTCCCCACAGGGACTGGAGGACTACGAGCAGTACTTC. It yields the protein CASSPQGLEDYEQYF. This rearrangement joins TRBV18 to TRBJ2-7; D assignment may be TRBD1 or TRBD2 (6 bases each). From germline, CDR1 is KGHSH and CDR2 LQKENI. The CDR3 spans 15 residues.

The chain joins TRBV7-9 to TRBJ2-3; no definite D call. Trimming pared 4 bases from V and 4 bases from J, leaving 12 bases between. CDR3 length equals 14 residues. CDR1 and CDR2 (germline): SEHNR, FQNEAQ (reference sequence). The CDR3 nucleotides read TGTGCCAGCAGCTCGACCACGATTTCAGATACGCAGTATTTT. It encodes CASSSTTISDTQYF.